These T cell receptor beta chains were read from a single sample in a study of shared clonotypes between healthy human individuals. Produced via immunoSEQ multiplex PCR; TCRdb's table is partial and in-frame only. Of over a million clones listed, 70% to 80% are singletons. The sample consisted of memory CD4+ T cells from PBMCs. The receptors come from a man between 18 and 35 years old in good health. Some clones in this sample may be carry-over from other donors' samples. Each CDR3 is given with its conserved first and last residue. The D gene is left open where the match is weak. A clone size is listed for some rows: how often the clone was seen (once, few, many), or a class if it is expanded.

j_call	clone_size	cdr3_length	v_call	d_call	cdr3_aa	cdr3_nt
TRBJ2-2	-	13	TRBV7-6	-	CASSLQETGELFF	TGTGCCAGCAGCTTACAGGAAACCGGGGAGCTGTTTTTT
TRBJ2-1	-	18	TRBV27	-	CASSFRRGAGSSYNEQFF	TGTGCCAGCAGTTTCCGGAGGGGGGCGGGGAGCTCCTACAATGAGCAGTTCTTC
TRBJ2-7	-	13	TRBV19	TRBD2	CASKVSGSYEQYF	TGTGCCAGTAAGGTTAGCGGGAGCTACGAGCAGTACTTC
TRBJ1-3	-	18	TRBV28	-	CASSLSVFWTGSGNTIYF	TGTGCCAGCAGTTTGAGCGTGTTTTGGACTGGCTCTGGAAACACCATATATTTT
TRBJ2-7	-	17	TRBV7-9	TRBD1	CASSPRPGQGASYEQYF	TGTGCCAGCAGCCCGAGGCCGGGACAGGGGGCTTCCTACGAGCAGTACTTC
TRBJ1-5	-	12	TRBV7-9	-	CASSLGQQPQHF	TGTGCCAGCAGCTTAGGACAACAGCCCCAGCATTTT
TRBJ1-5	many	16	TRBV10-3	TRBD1	CAISESGDSYYQPQHF	TGTGCCATCAGTGAGTCGGGGGACAGCTACTATCAGCCCCAGCATTTT
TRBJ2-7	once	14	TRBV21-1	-	CASSSGSSYYEQYF	TGTGCCAGCAGCAGCGGGAGCTCTTACTACGAGCAGTACTTC
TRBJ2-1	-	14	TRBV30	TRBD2	CAWSSTSGYNEQFF	TGTGCCTGGAGTTCTACTAGCGGATACAATGAGCAGTTCTTC
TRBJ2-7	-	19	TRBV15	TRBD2	CATSRGLAGGPPDWYEQYF	TGTGCCACCAGCAGGGGCCTAGCGGGAGGGCCCCCAGATTGGTACGAGCAGTACTTC
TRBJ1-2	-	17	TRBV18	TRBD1	CASSPPTDRGITYGYTF	TGTGCCAGCTCACCACCAACGGACAGGGGGATTACCTATGGCTACACCTTC
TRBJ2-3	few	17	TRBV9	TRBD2	CASSVGAGGYRTDTQYF	TGTGCCAGCAGCGTTGGAGCGGGAGGGTATCGCACAGATACGCAGTATTTT
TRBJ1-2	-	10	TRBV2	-	CASSEGGYTF	TGTGCCAGCAGTGAGGGGGGCTACACCTTC
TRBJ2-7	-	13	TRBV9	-	CASSRLAPYEQYF	TGTGCCAGCAGCCGGCTAGCGCCGTACGAGCAGTACTTC
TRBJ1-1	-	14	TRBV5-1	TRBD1	CASSGTGGSTEAFF	TGCGCCAGCAGCGGGACAGGGGGGAGCACTGAAGCTTTCTTT
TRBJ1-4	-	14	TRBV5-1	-	CASSQERGNEKLFF	TGCGCCAGCAGCCAGGAACGGGGGAATGAAAAACTGTTTTTT
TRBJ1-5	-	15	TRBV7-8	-	CASSLTKGGPQPQHF	TGTGCCAGCAGCTTAACGAAGGGGGGCCCTCAGCCCCAGCATTTT
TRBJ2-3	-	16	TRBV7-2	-	CASSLRTTRPTDTQYF	TGTGCCAGCAGCTTGAGGACTACGAGGCCCACAGATACGCAGTATTTT
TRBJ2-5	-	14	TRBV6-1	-	CASSDRRPQETQYF	TGTGCCAGCAGTGACCGGAGGCCCCAAGAGACCCAGTACTTC
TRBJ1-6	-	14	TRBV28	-	CASSFGGNNSPLHF	TGTGCCAGCAGTTTTGGGGGGAATAATTCACCCCTCCACTTT
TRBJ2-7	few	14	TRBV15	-	CATSRGLGVFEQYF	TGTGCCACCAGCAGGGGGTTGGGGGTCTTCGAGCAGTACTTC
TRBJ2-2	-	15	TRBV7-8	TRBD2	CASSRLAGGPGELFF	TGTGCCAGCAGCCGACTAGCGGGAGGGCCTGGGGAGCTGTTTTTT
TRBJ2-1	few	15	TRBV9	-	CASATTGDSYNEQFF	TGTGCCAGCGCGACCACTGGGGACTCCTACAATGAGCAGTTCTTC
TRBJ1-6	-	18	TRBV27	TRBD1	CASRPSPRGQGYNSPLHF	TGTGCCAGCCGCCCTTCCCCCAGGGGGCAAGGCTATAATTCACCCCTCCACTTT
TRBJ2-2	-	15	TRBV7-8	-	CASSAYKSGPGELFF	TGTGCCAGCAGCGCTTATAAGTCGGGCCCCGGGGAGCTGTTTTTT
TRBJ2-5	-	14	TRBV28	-	CASTRGRERETQYF	TGTGCCAGCACTAGAGGCCGGGAGCGAGAGACCCAGTACTTC
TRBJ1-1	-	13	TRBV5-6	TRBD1	CASRSGQGATAFF	TGTGCCAGCAGAAGCGGACAGGGGGCGACGGCTTTCTTT
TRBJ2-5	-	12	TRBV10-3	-	CAIAGFGETQYF	TGTGCCATTGCGGGGTTCGGGGAGACCCAGTACTTC
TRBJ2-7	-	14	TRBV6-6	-	CASSYETGSYEQYF	TGTGCCAGCAGTTACGAGACAGGCTCCTACGAGCAGTACTTC
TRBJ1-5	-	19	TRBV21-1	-	CASSKWGGTGIKSNQPQHF	TGTGCCAGCAGCAAATGGGGGGGGACAGGGATTAAAAGCAATCAGCCCCAGCATTTT
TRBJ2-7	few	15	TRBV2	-	CASREQGIPSYEQYF	TGTGCCAGCAGAGAGCAGGGTATCCCCTCCTACGAGCAGTACTTC
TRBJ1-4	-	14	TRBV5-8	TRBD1	CASSFGDRNEKLFF	TGTGCCAGCAGCTTTGGGGACAGGAATGAAAAACTGTTTTTT
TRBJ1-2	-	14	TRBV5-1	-	CASSLAERSGGYTF	TGCGCCAGCAGCTTGGCCGAGAGGAGCGGCGGCTACACCTTC
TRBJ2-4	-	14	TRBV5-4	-	CASSLEGGLDIQYF	TGTGCCAGCAGCTTGGAAGGGGGGCTCGACATTCAGTACTTC
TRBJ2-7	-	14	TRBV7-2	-	CASSLVGQPYEQYF	TGTGCCAGCAGCTTGGTAGGACAGCCCTACGAGCAGTACTTC
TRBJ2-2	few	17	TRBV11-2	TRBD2	CASSPGLAGGRSGELFF	TGTGCCAGCAGCCCGGGACTAGCGGGAGGTCGGTCCGGGGAGCTGTTTTTT
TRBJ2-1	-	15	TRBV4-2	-	CASSQQRASYNEQFF	TGTGCCAGCAGCCAACAGCGGGCCTCCTACAATGAGCAGTTCTTC
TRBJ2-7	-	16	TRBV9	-	CASSVTGDGGPYEQYF	TGTGCCAGCAGTGTTACCGGTGACGGAGGGCCCTACGAGCAGTACTTC
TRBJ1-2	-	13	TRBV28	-	CASSSLANYGYTF	TGTGCCAGCAGTTCCTTAGCTAACTATGGCTACACCTTC
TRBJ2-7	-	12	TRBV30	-	CACPLKGYEQYF	TGTGCCTGCCCCCTGAAGGGGTACGAGCAGTACTTC
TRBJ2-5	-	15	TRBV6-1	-	CASSVTGTIQETQYF	TGTGCCAGCAGTGTCACCGGGACGATTCAAGAGACCCAGTACTTC
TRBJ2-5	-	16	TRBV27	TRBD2	CASSLSWASGQETQYF	TGTGCCAGCAGTTTATCCTGGGCTAGCGGCCAAGAGACCCAGTACTTC
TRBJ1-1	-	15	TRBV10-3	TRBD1	CAISGRGGPNTEAFF	TGTGCCATCAGTGGCAGGGGGGGCCCGAACACTGAAGCTTTCTTT
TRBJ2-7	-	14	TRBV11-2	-	CASSLVPGSYEQYF	TGTGCCAGCAGCTTAGTTCCTGGTTCCTACGAGCAGTACTTC
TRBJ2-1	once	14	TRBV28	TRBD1	CASSRQGARYEQFF	TGTGCCAGCAGTAGACAGGGGGCGCGTTATGAGCAGTTCTTC